Listed below are T cell receptor beta chains from one sample, sequenced in a study of blood T cell repertoires in COVID-19. The table came from immunoSEQ multiplex PCR; TCRdb's copy has only in-frame clones and leaves some out. The repertoire includes 150,000 or so clones, approximately 75% of them detected once, and under 13% sits in the top ten. The sample was peripheral blood. All receptors come from a human donor in a cohort sampled during active COVID-19. Each CDR3 is given without its conserved first and last residue. Fields, in order: J gene, V gene, clone size, CDR3 length, CDR3 protein. Clone size appears in some rows only: once, few, many, or a class for an expanded clone.

TRBJ1-6	TRBV5-6	.	11	ASSGHYNSPLH
TRBJ1-2	TRBV6-5	.	11	ASSYGSLGGYT
TRBJ2-1	TRBV15	once	16	ATSMGLAGLSSYNEQF
TRBJ2-1	TRBV19	.	11	ASSIDRGKEQF
TRBJ2-5	TRBV27	.	13	ASSHGQGLGETQY
TRBJ2-5	TRBV6-1	.	14	ASSEGQGSRGETQY
TRBJ2-7	TRBV19	few	11	ASSIVGGYEQY
TRBJ2-1	TRBV6-6	.	15	ASSPGLAGGPYNEQF
TRBJ1-2	TRBV3-1/TRBV3-2	.	14	ASSQGGGGSWDGYT
TRBJ1-5	TRBV28	.	12	ASSFLGEVQPQH
TRBJ1-2	TRBV27	.	14	ASSFYGTGINYGYT
TRBJ2-4	TRBV5-4	.	13	ASSVGGTSGNIQY
TRBJ2-1	TRBV3-1/TRBV3-2	.	13	ASSQGASGRDEQF
TRBJ2-3	TRBV7-2	few	12	ASSLRQSTDTQY
TRBJ2-5	TRBV4-3	few	12	ASSQEISEETQY
TRBJ2-1	TRBV7-8	.	17	ASSLATLAGVAPYNEQF
TRBJ2-7	TRBV7-2	.	14	ASTPGGTSGSYEQY
TRBJ1-2	TRBV7-2	.	11	ASSPRTGTGYT
TRBJ1-4	TRBV28	.	11	ASSFPLDEKLF
TRBJ1-1	TRBV9	.	12	ASSVGRVNTEAF
TRBJ2-5	TRBV19	.	13	ASSGGQGNGETQY
TRBJ2-3	TRBV7-3	.	13	ASSFRQGTLDTQY
TRBJ1-3	TRBV2	.	12	ASSGQYSGNTIY
TRBJ2-3	TRBV9	once	13	ASSVFGGDTDTQY
TRBJ2-1	TRBV7-6	.	13	ASSLVASGSNEQF
TRBJ2-1	TRBV3-1/TRBV3-2	.	14	ASSQDRTSGGNEQF
TRBJ1-2	TRBV5-4	.	11	ASSLAGTDGYT
TRBJ2-5	TRBV28	.	12	ASSPLDIRETQY
TRBJ2-3	TRBV12-5	.	11	ASGSDRANTQY
TRBJ2-6	TRBV7-2	.	11	ASPGSGANVLT
TRBJ2-5	TRBV30	.	10	ASQIGSETQY
TRBJ2-7	TRBV4-1	.	15	ASSQVELADSFREQY
TRBJ1-6	TRBV27	.	12	ASSRGGAYSPLH
TRBJ1-5	TRBV7-6	.	13	ASSLGGTGISSQH